Given below is one T cell receptor beta chain in context. Within the sample, other DNA sequences also encode this same CDR3. This record belongs to a study of a mutant IDH1 vaccine in newly diagnosed glioma. Here immunoSEQ multiplex PCR was the method, and the copy in TCRdb shows in-frame clones only, minus some. The data contain some 100,000 clones, 83% of them singletons. The time point here: baseline, week 1 (first vaccination visit). Treatment denoted: pre-vaccination baseline after standard-of-care therapy. This CDR3 is built from 14 residues. Germline lookup yields CDR1 KGHSH and CDR2 LQKENI. The germline V and J ends were trimmed by 3 bases and 1 base, with 7 bases remaining between them.

The TCR comes from a woman between 50 and 59 years old with glioma. The chain couples TRBV18 to TRBJ1-3; D is possibly TRBD1 (5 bases). This material consisted of PBMCs, taken from a glioma patient treated with radiotherapy, temozolomide or both. This CDR3 is CASSPQGSGNTIYF. CDR3 nucleotides: TGTGCCAGCTCACCGCAGGGTTCTGGAAACACCATATATTTT.